This T cell receptor beta chain emerged from a study of T cell responses to AZD1222 COVID-19 vaccine. Study-level points and caveats: A mostly white British donor set with more females was recruited, and clonal diversity was possibly underestimated.

Method: immunoSEQ multiplex PCR; TCRdb's copy keeps in-frame clones and lacks some. The sample shows around 150,000 clones, about 95% of them seen only once. Comments on this clone: Its antigen remains unidentified.

This clonotype originated in an adult in good health. Sequencing used peripheral blood, obtained on day 0 of AZD1222 vaccination.

The CDR3 region has the DNA TGTGCCTGGAGTGCGGGCCTCCAAGAGACCCAGTACTTC. It specifies CAWSAGLQETQYF. The chain employs TRBV30 and TRBJ2-5; the D is unclear. V shed 1 base and J shed 1 base, with 7 bases lying between them. Germline assignment: CDR1 GTSNPN and CDR2 SVGIG (reference sequence). CDR3 length: 13 residues.